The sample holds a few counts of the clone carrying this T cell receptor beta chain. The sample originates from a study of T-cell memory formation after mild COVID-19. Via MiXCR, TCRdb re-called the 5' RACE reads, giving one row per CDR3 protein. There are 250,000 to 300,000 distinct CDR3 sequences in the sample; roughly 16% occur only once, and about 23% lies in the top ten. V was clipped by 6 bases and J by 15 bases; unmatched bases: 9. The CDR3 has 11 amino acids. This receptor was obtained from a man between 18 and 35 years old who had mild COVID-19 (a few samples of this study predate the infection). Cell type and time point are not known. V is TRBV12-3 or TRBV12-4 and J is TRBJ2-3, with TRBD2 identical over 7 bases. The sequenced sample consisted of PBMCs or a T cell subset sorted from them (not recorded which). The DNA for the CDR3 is TGTGCCAGCAGCCCCGGGACTAAAAACTATTTT. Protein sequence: CASSPGTKNYF.